One sample yielded the 12 T cell receptor beta chains listed below, sequenced in a study of blood T cell repertoires in COVID-19. The method was immunoSEQ multiplex PCR; TCRdb's version includes in-frame clones alone and lacks a portion of them. The table records roughly 41,000 clones, 70% to 90% of them present only once. Sequencing input: peripheral blood. The source of these receptors is a human donor in a cohort sampled during active COVID-19.

The chain combines TRBV27 with TRBJ2-5; 12 bases are a match to TRBD2. CDR3 length: 15 amino acids. V dropped 4 bases and J dropped 5; count of bases not matched to a gene: 5. Per germline, CDR1 MNHEY and CDR2 SMNVEV (reference sequence). The CDR3: CASSSMTSGSETQYF. The CDR3 region has the DNA TGTGCCAGCAGTTCAATGACTAGCGGGAGTGAGACCCAGTACTTC.

The chain is built from TRBV27 and TRBJ2-3; D unresolved. Germline V gene lookup returns CDR1 MNHEY and CDR2 SMNVEV (reference sequence). The CDR3 has 13 residues. V lost 7 bases and J 4 bases, leaving 12 bases between the germline ends. The CDR3 region has the DNA TGTGCCAGCAATCCCGGGTCTCCAGATACGCAGTATTTT. The encoded protein is CASNPGSPDTQYF.

This clone was recorded only once. J is TRBJ2-7 and V is TRBV7-9; 9 nucleotides line up with TRBD1. Germline lookup yields CDR1 SEHNR and CDR2 FQNEAQ (reference sequence). The CDR3 consists of 19 residues. V gave up 5 bases and J gave up 5 bases; unmatched junction bases: 22. The CDR3 spells CASSPTPGRQGQGIDEQYF. The CDR3 nucleotides are TGTGCCAGCAGCCCAACCCCTGGACGACAGGGACAGGGTATCGACGAGCAGTACTTC.

The chain links TRBV9 to TRBJ1-2; TRBD1 matches 7 bases. J lost 8 bases, V lost 0 bases, and 10 bases had no gene match. From germline, CDR1 is SGDLS and CDR2 YYNGEE. This CDR3 comprises 15 residues. CDR3 nucleotide sequence: TGTGCCAGCAGCGTAGGGGACAGCGGGGGTCGAGGCTACACCTTC. Translation gives CASSVGDSGGRGYTF.

CDR3: CASSKYGTGNLNEQYF. CDR3 nucleotide sequence: TGTGCCAGTAGTAAGTATGGTACAGGGAATCTCAACGAGCAGTACTTC. The J gene is TRBJ2-7, the V gene TRBV19; tentative D call: TRBD1 (6 bases). With 4 bases removed from V and 5 bases from J, the gap between germline ends came to 21 bases. Germline V CDR1 and CDR2: LNHDA, SQIVND (reference sequence). The CDR3 contains 16 residues.

The J gene is TRBJ1-4, the V gene TRBV7-8, with D perhaps matching TRBD1 (5 bases). Looked up from germline, CDR1 is SGHVS and CDR2 is FQNEAQ. The CDR3 is 15 residues long. V was pared by 5 bases and J by 4 bases, with 14 bases between. CDR3 amino acids: CASSKRDQGNEKLFF. CDR3 bases: TGTGCCAGCAGCAAACGCGACCAGGGTAATGAAAAACTGTTTTTT.

CDR3 in amino acids: CASSRQGNYGYTF. CDR3 nucleotides: TGTGCCAGCAGTCGACAGGGGAACTATGGCTACACCTTC. The rearrangement uses TRBV6-2 or TRBV6-3 and TRBJ1-2; 8 bases line up with TRBD1. Germline V gives CDR1 MNHEY, CDR2 SVGEGT. V trimming: 5 bases; J trimming: 2 bases; junction bases outside the gene matches: 1. This CDR3 has 13 amino acids.

The chain has TRBV7-8 and TRBJ1-6; D remains ambiguous. The V end was cut by 2 bases, the J end by 5 bases, with 7 bases between. CDR1 is SGHVS and CDR2 is FQNEAQ in the germline V gene. The length of the CDR3 is 14 residues. The CDR3 loop is CASSLYQDNSPLHF. The CDR3 nucleotides are TGTGCCAGCAGCTTATATCAGGATAATTCACCCCTCCACTTT.

The gene calls are TRBV6-6 and TRBJ1-5, with D unresolved. Trimming removed 6 bases from V and 12 bases from J, with 12 bases in between. The germline V gene encodes CDR1 MNHNY and CDR2 SVGAGI (reference sequence). The CDR3 runs to 11 residues. The CDR3 DNA reads as TGTGCCAGCAGGGGAGCGGAAGGCCAGCATTTT. Residues: CASRGAEGQHF.

V and J are TRBV3-1 (or the pseudogene TRBV3-2) and TRBJ1-1; 7 nucleotides agree with TRBD1. The CDR3 totals 13 residues. V lost 9 bases, J lost 2 bases, and 6 bases stayed unmatched. Germline CDR1 LGHDT, CDR2 YNNKEL (reference sequence). CDR3 sequence (DNA): TGTGCCAGTCGGGACAGCACCAACACTGAAGCTTTCTTT. Translated, it gives CASRDSTNTEAFF.

V gene TRBV27 combines with J gene TRBJ1-1; D may be TRBD1 (5 bases). Germline V gives CDR1 MNHEY, CDR2 SMNVEV (reference sequence). The V end lost 3 bases, the J end lost 1 base, and 12 bases lay between the germline ends. The CDR3 consists of 15 residues. CDR3 nucleotide sequence: TGTGCCAGCAGTTTGCTCGGGGGAAAGAACACTGAAGCTTTCTTT. It specifies CASSLLGGKNTEAFF.

This rearrangement joins TRBV24-1 to TRBJ2-1; D is unresolved. The CDR3 is 14 amino acids. Per the germline V gene, CDR1 is KGHDR and CDR2 is SFDVKD. Between the trimmed V and J ends, which lost 6 bases and 0 bases, there was a span of 8 bases. The CDR3 sequence is CATSTRSSYNEQFF. DNA for the CDR3: TGTGCCACCAGTACCCGGTCCTCCTACAATGAGCAGTTCTTC.